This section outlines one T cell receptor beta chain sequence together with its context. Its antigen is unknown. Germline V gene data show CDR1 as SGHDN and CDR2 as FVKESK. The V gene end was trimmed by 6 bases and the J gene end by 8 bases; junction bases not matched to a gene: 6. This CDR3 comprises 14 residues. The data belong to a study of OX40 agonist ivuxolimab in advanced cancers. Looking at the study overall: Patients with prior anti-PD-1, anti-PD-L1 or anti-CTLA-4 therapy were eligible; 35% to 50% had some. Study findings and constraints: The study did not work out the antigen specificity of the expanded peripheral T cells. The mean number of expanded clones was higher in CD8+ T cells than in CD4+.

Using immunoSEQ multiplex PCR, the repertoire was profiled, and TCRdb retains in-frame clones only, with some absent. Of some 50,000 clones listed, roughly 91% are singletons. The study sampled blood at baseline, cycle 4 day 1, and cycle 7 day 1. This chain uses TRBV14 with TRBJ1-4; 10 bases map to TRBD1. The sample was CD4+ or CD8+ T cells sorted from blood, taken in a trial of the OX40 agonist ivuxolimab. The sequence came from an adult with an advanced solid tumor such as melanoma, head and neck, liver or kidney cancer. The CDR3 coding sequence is TGTGCCAGCAGGTTAGGGACAGGGGCCGAAAAACTGTTTTTT. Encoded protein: CASRLGTGAEKLFF.